This T cell receptor (beta chain) was recovered during a study of identical twins. This clonotype was seen many times. Antigen unknown. The V gene's germline CDR1 is MDHEN and CDR2 SYDVKM. V lost 7 bases and J lost 1, with 11 bases in between. CDR3 length equals 13 residues. Study-level points and caveats: Conclusions relied on cross-sectional statistical analysis, not following the same donors.

TCRdb redid the calling of the 5' RACE reads with MiXCR, one entry per CDR3 protein. Among 150,000 or so distinct CDR3 sequences listed, roughly 3.5% were seen once. Input material: memory T cells sorted from blood. This receptor was obtained from a man between 18 and 29 years old in good health. The rearrangement joins TRBV28 to TRBJ2-7; no firm D call. CDR3 DNA sequence: TGTGCCAGCAACGACTTCGGATCCTACGAGCAGTACTTC. Protein sequence: CASNDFGSYEQYF.